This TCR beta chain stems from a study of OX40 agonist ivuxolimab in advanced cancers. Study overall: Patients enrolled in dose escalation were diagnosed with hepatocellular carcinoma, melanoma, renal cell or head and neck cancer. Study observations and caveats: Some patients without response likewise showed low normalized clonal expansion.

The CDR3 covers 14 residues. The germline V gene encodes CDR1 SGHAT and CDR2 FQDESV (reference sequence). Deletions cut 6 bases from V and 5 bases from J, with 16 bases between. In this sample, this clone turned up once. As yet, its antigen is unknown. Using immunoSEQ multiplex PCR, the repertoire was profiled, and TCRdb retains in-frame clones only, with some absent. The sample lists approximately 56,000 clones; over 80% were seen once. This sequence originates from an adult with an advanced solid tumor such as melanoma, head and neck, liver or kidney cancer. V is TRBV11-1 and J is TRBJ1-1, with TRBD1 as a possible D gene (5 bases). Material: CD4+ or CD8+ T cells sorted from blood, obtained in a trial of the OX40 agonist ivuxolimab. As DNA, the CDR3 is TGTGCCAGCAGACCCGAGAGGGGCAGTACTGAAGCTTTCTTT. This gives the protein CASRPERGSTEAFF.